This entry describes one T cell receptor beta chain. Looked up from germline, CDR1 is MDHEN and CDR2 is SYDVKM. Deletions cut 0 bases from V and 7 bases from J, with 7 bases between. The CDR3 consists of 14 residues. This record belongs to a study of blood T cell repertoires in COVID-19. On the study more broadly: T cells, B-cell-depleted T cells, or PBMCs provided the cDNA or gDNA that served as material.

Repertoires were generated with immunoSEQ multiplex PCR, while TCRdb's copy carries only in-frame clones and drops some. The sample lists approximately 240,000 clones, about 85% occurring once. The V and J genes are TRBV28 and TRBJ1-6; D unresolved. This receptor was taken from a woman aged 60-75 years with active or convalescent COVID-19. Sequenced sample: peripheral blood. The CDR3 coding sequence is TGTGCCAGCAGTTTATGGTCCCCAAATTCACCCCTCCACTTT. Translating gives CASSLWSPNSPLHF.